The source of this T cell receptor beta chain is a study of T cell responses to AZD1222 COVID-19 vaccine. Method: immunoSEQ multiplex PCR; TCRdb's copy keeps in-frame clones and lacks some. The table lists approximately 140,000 clones, around 88% of them singletons. Germline assignment: CDR1 MDHEN and CDR2 SYDVKM. The V and J ends lost 5 bases and 10 bases respectively, with 23 bases between them. The CDR3 loop spans 16 amino acids. The sequence came from an adult in good health. The chain carries TRBV28 and TRBJ1-4, with unresolved D. The source material was peripheral blood, sampled on day 0 of AZD1222 vaccination. The CDR3, as DNA: TGTGCCAGCAGTCCAAAACCTAGAACTCCGCCTGGAAAACTGTTTTTT. It encodes CASSPKPRTPPGKLFF.